This entry lists 30 T cell receptor beta chains sequenced from one sample in a study of PD-L1 blockade in urothelial cancer. Produced via immunoSEQ multiplex PCR; TCRdb's table is partial and in-frame only. This sample carries approximately 110,000 clones, around 90% of them seen once, and the ten largest clones take 3% to 4.5%. Time point denoted: peripheral blood 6 weeks after treatment start. This specimen consisted of PBMCs, obtained around atezolizumab (anti-PD-L1) treatment. Receptors originate from a man aged 55 to 69 with urothelial cancer.

This rearrangement joins TRBV18 to TRBJ2-1; the match to TRBD2 covers 7 bases. J lost 3 bases, V lost 3 bases, and 2 bases had no gene match. The CDR3 runs 14 residues. Germline CDR1 is KGHSH and CDR2 is LQKENI. DNA of the CDR3: TGTGCCAGCTCACCCGGGGGGTTCTACAATGAGCAGTTCTTC. Translation gives CASSPGGFYNEQFF.

This chain connects TRBV27 to TRBJ2-7; 9 bases are a match to TRBD1. J was trimmed by 6 bases and V by 3 bases; bases with no gene match: 9. The CDR3 has 15 residues. The V gene's germline CDR1 is MNHEY and CDR2 SMNVEV (reference sequence). The DNA of the CDR3 is TGTGCCAGCAGTTTGGGGACAGGGATACTTGCCGAGCAGTACTTC. Its translation: CASSLGTGILAEQYF.

The chain has TRBV19 and TRBJ1-5; D unresolved. Trimming pared 3 bases from V and 4 bases from J, leaving 10 bases between. Germline V CDR1 and CDR2: LNHDA, SQIVND (reference sequence). This CDR3 contains 14 residues. CDR3 nucleotide sequence: TGTGCCAGTAGTATGCCGGGATCAAATCAGCCCCAGCATTTT. Amino acids: CASSMPGSNQPQHF.

V is TRBV10-3 and J is TRBJ2-7, with 10 bases aligning to TRBD1. The CDR3 length is 13 residues. J gave up 5 bases and V 10 bases, and 8 bases lay outside the gene matches. Germline CDR1 reads ENHRY; CDR2 reads SYGVKD. For the CDR3, the DNA is TGTGCCACCACGCGGGACAGGGGCCACGAGCAGTACTTC. This encodes CATTRDRGHEQYF.

In DNA, the CDR3 is TGTGCCTGGAACGCAGACAGCAACACTGAAGCTTTCTTT. As protein: CAWNADSNTEAFF. The chain links TRBV30 to TRBJ1-1, with D possibly matching TRBD1 (5 bases). V lost 4 bases, J lost 2 bases, and 11 bases lay in between. The CDR3 contains 13 residues. Germline V gene data show CDR1 as GTSNPN and CDR2 as SVGIG (reference sequence).

This clone was picked up a small number of times. This rearrangement joins TRBV5-4 to TRBJ2-7, with 8 bases matching TRBD1. The CDR3 contains 13 residues. J gave up 5 bases and V 3 bases, and 4 bases lay outside the gene matches. The germline V gene encodes CDR1 SGHNT and CDR2 YYREEE (reference sequence). CDR3 nucleotides: TGTGCCAGCAGCTCCAGGGGGCGCGACGAGCAGTACTTC. This gives the protein CASSSRGRDEQYF.

The chain has TRBV5-5 and TRBJ1-3; TRBD1 agrees at 9 bases. The length of the CDR3 is 17 residues. The V segment lost 2 bases and the J segment 4 bases; nucleotides outside the gene matches: 10. The germline CDR1 and CDR2 sequences are SGHKS and YYEKEE (reference sequence). The CDR3 loop is CASSLGHRGQGGNTIYF. The CDR3 region has the DNA TGTGCCAGCAGCTTAGGTCACCGCGGACAGGGGGGAAACACCATATATTTT.

The chain is built from TRBV5-1 and TRBJ1-1; no reliable D call. The germline gives CDR1 SGHRS, CDR2 YFSETQ. The CDR3 contains 15 residues. Trimming shortened V by 0 bases and J by 0 bases, and 9 bases separated the two germline ends. CDR3 in DNA: TGCGCCAGCAGCTTGGCTTGGCAGATGAACACTGAAGCTTTCTTT. It encodes CASSLAWQMNTEAFF.

The gene calls are TRBV29-1 and TRBJ1-2; weak D call: TRBD1 (6 bases). V was clipped by 4 bases and J by 8 bases, with 17 bases between them. The CDR3 runs to 13 residues. Looked up from germline, CDR1 is SQVTM and CDR2 is ANQGSEA. The DNA of the CDR3 is TGCAGCGTTGTCGGGGGGCCCTCGCGAGGCTACACCTTC. Its protein is CSVVGGPSRGYTF. Full variable domain (rest looked up from reference TRBV29-1 and TRBJ1-2): SAVISQKPSRDICQRGTSLTIQCQVDSQVTMMFWYRQQPGQSLTLIATANQGSEATYESGFVIDKFPISRPNLTFSTLTVSNMSPEDSSIYLCSVVGGPSRGYTFGSGTRLTVV.

CDR3 residues: CASSFFVGGTQETQYF. CDR3 DNA: TGTGCCAGCAGCTTCTTTGTCGGGGGGACCCAAGAGACCCAGTACTTC. The chain is built from TRBV7-2 and TRBJ2-5, with 7 bases that match TRBD2. The germline V gene encodes CDR1 SGHTA and CDR2 FQGNSA. The CDR3 extends over 16 amino acids. V was clipped by 3 bases and J by 1 base; unmatched bases: 8.

The chain employs TRBV7-9 and TRBJ2-7; 13 bases are a match to TRBD2. The germline V gene encodes CDR1 SEHNR and CDR2 FQNEAQ (reference sequence). Losses at the gene ends were 6 bases for V and 1 base for J; bases not matched to a gene: 0. This CDR3 has 14 residues. CDR3 protein: CASRTSGGSYEQYF. The CDR3 DNA sequence: TGTGCCAGCAGGACTAGCGGGGGGTCCTACGAGCAGTACTTC. The whole variable domain, remainder taken from reference TRBV7-9 and TRBJ2-7, is DTGVSQNPRHKITKRGQNVTFRCDPISEHNRLYWYRQTLGQGPEFLTYFQNEAQLEKSRLLSDRFSAERPKGSFSTLEIQRTEQGDSAMYLCASRTSGGSYEQYFGPGTRLTVT.

This clone came up once. The chain employs TRBV7-2 and TRBJ2-7; no definite D call. The CDR3 covers 13 residues. Germline lookup yields CDR1 SGHTA and CDR2 FQGNSA. The ends were cut back, 0 bases at V and 2 bases at J, with 5 bases in the middle. CDR3 sequence: CASSLASTYEQYF. CDR3 sequence (DNA): TGTGCCAGCAGCTTAGCGAGCACCTACGAGCAGTACTTC. Using reference TRBV7-2 and TRBJ2-7 for the parts outside the CDR3, the full variable domain is GAGVSQSPSNKVTEKGKDVELRCDPISGHTALYWYRQSLGQGLEFLIYFQGNSAPDKSGLPSDRFSAERTGGSVSTLTIQRTQQEDSAVYLCASSLASTYEQYFGPGTRLTVT.

This chain connects TRBV19 to TRBJ1-2; 11 positions match TRBD1. CDR1 and CDR2 from the germline V gene are LNHDA and SQIVND (reference sequence). This CDR3 has 14 amino acids. V dropped 3 bases and J dropped 6; count of bases not matched to a gene: 3. The CDR3 bases are TGTGCCAGTAGTATCGGACAGGGGGCGAATGGCTACACCTTC. Its translation: CASSIGQGANGYTF.

This chain links TRBV19 with TRBJ2-7, with 8 bases lining up with TRBD1. The CDR3 is 16 residues long. Germline values: CDR1 LNHDA, CDR2 SQIVND (reference sequence). V shed 3 bases and J 3 bases; nucleotides not matched to a gene: 10. The CDR3: CASSIPDRVVLYEQYF. The CDR3 nucleotides are TGTGCCAGTAGTATCCCGGACAGGGTAGTTCTCTACGAGCAGTACTTC.

This clone appeared once. The V and J genes are TRBV6-4 and TRBJ1-2; perhaps TRBD1 as D (5 bases). Trimming cost V 3 bases and J 2 bases, with 7 bases left between them. The CDR3 runs 13 residues. Germline loops: CDR1 MRHNA, CDR2 SNTAGT. The CDR3 sequence: CASSETGNYGYTF. DNA of the CDR3: TGTGCCAGCAGTGAAACAGGAAACTATGGCTACACCTTC.

The CDR3 coding sequence is TGTGCCAGCAGCTTCCACGGACAGTCCTACGAGCAGTACTTC. It codes for CASSFHGQSYEQYF. This chain joins TRBV7-9 and TRBJ2-7; tentatively, D is TRBD1 (6 bases). The CDR3 length is 14 residues. Germline CDR1 SEHNR, CDR2 FQNEAQ (reference sequence). The ends were cut back, 3 bases at V and 1 base at J, with 10 bases in the middle.

The chain uses TRBV7-2 and TRBJ1-5; 9 nucleotides line up with TRBD1. Per germline, CDR1 SGHTA and CDR2 FQGNSA. This CDR3 has 15 residues. The ends lost 5 bases at V and 2 bases at J; junction bases unmatched: 4. CDR3 region: CASSGRDRGNQPQHF. CDR3 nucleotide sequence: TGTGCCAGCAGCGGCCGGGACAGGGGCAATCAGCCCCAGCATTTT. The variable domain in full, with the rest retrieved from reference TRBV7-2 and TRBJ1-5, is GAGVSQSPSNKVTEKGKDVELRCDPISGHTALYWYRQSLGQGLEFLIYFQGNSAPDKSGLPSDRFSAERTGGSVSTLTIQRTQQEDSAVYLCASSGRDRGNQPQHFGDGTRLSIL.

The CDR3 sequence: CASSLVGQYYGYTF. For the CDR3, the DNA is TGTGCCAGCAGCTTGGTGGGACAGTACTATGGCTACACCTTC. The rearrangement uses TRBV5-6 and TRBJ1-2, with 7 bases identical to TRBD1. The CDR3 sequence is 14 residues long. CDR1 is SGHDT and CDR2 is YYEEEE in the germline V gene. The V gene end was trimmed by 0 bases and the J gene end by 3 bases; junction bases not matched to a gene: 2.

The chain is built from TRBV30 and TRBJ1-1, with 8 bases aligning to TRBD1. V trimming: 4 bases; J trimming: 6 bases; junction bases outside the gene matches: 7. The CDR3 sequence is 13 residues long. Germline V lookup: CDR1 GTSNPN, CDR2 SVGIG (reference sequence). CDR3: CAWIGQGLSEAFF. The CDR3, as DNA: TGTGCCTGGATTGGACAGGGTCTCTCTGAAGCTTTCTTT.

The chain links TRBV7-6 to TRBJ2-7; the match to TRBD1 covers 7 bases. The germline V gene has CDR1 SGHVS and CDR2 FNYEAQ. The CDR3 extends over 15 amino acids. J gave up 3 bases and V 1 base, and 6 bases lay outside the gene matches. CDR3 loop: CASSLDAGTDYEQYF. The DNA of the CDR3 is TGTGCCAGCAGCTTAGACGCTGGGACAGACTACGAGCAGTACTTC.

The chain has TRBV12-2 and TRBJ2-3; the DNA was not used to check the table's D call, TRBD2. TRBV12-2 represents a pseudogene. The CDR3 runs to 18 residues. CDR3 sequence: CASRLEATAGGITDTQYF. The DNA for the CDR3 is TGTGCAAGTCGCTTAGAGGCAACGGCGGGAGGGATCACAGATACGCAGTATTTT.

This chain connects TRBV5-4 to TRBJ2-7; 7 bases match TRBD1. The junction had 8 bases not matched to a gene; V was cut back by 3 bases and J by 2 bases. Germline CDR1 SGHNT, CDR2 YYREEE (reference sequence). This CDR3 comprises 15 residues. The CDR3 loop is CASSSDYRGTYEQYF. The CDR3 coding sequence is TGTGCCAGCAGCTCCGACTACAGGGGTACCTACGAGCAGTACTTC.

V gene TRBV15 combines with J gene TRBJ2-2; TRBD2 aligns across 9 bases. Germline V gives CDR1 LNHNV, CDR2 YYDKDF (reference sequence). The V and J ends lost 0 bases and 5 bases, in that order; junction bases with no gene match: 7. This CDR3 has 17 amino acids. DNA for the CDR3: TGTGCCACCAGCAGAGAGGGCGGGAGGGCCGGGACCGGGGAGCTGTTTTTT. This gives the protein CATSREGGRAGTGELFF. The entire variable domain, with the rest obtained from reference TRBV15 and TRBJ2-2, is as follows: DAMVIQNPRYQVTQFGKPVTLSCSQTLNHNVMYWYQQKSSQAPKLLFHYYDKDFNNEADTPDNFQSRRPNTSFCFLDIRSPGLGDTAMYLCATSREGGRAGTGELFFGEGSRLTVL.

The chain is built from TRBV5-8 and TRBJ1-5, with TRBD1 identical over 7 bases. Losses at the gene ends were 1 base for V and 9 bases for J; bases not matched to a gene: 7. The CDR3 covers 14 residues. Germline lookup yields CDR1 SGHTS and CDR2 YDEGEE. CDR3 sequence: CASSLRDSQRPQHF. The CDR3 region has the DNA TGTGCCAGCAGCTTGCGGGACAGTCAACGGCCCCAGCATTTT.

This chain connects TRBV6-4 to TRBJ2-5; TRBD1 matches 8 bases. Germline CDR1 reads MRHNA; CDR2 reads SNTAGT. The CDR3 is made up of 15 amino acids. V lost 2 bases, J lost 4 bases, and 6 bases stayed unmatched. The CDR3 sequence: CASSDGGRGRETQYF. CDR3 DNA sequence: TGTGCCAGCAGTGACGGGGGCAGGGGGCGAGAGACCCAGTACTTC.

The V and J genes are TRBV5-6 and TRBJ2-7, with 9 bases identical to TRBD2. The CDR3 covers 16 residues. V lost 1 base and J lost 2; bases outside the gene matches: 7. Germline-derived CDR1 and CDR2 are SGHDT and YYEEEE. The CDR3 sequence: CASSLSPSGAPYEQYF. For the CDR3, the DNA is TGTGCCAGCAGCTTGTCACCTAGCGGGGCCCCCTACGAGCAGTACTTC.

The chain joins TRBV30 to TRBJ1-4; D gene uncertain. The CDR3 totals 13 residues. The germline V gene has CDR1 GTSNPN and CDR2 SVGIG (reference sequence). V was trimmed by 0 bases and J by 8 bases, leaving 10 bases between them. CDR3 protein: CAWSVGIGEKLFF. In nucleotides, the CDR3 is TGTGCCTGGAGTGTAGGAATCGGGGAAAAACTGTTTTTT.

This clone was counted a single time. The chain combines TRBV11-2 with TRBJ2-1; TRBD2 aligns across 9 bases. Per the germline V gene, CDR1 is SGHAT and CDR2 is FQNNGV. The CDR3 loop spans 15 amino acids. Trimming at V came to 5 bases and at J to 5 bases, leaving 7 bases not matched to a gene. CDR3 loop: CASSPGAGGDNEQFF. DNA for the CDR3: TGTGCCAGCAGCCCTGGTGCGGGGGGGGACAATGAGCAGTTCTTC.

The V call is TRBV7-9, the J call TRBJ1-3; 11 bases fit TRBD1. The length of the CDR3 is 17 residues. The junction had 8 bases not matched to a gene; V was cut back by 5 bases and J by 2 bases. CDR1 SEHNR and CDR2 FQNEAQ come from the germline V gene (reference sequence). The CDR3: CASSLGQGAQTGNTIYF. The CDR3 coding sequence is TGTGCCAGCAGCCTAGGACAGGGGGCTCAAACTGGAAACACCATATATTTT. The variable domain in full, with the rest retrieved from reference TRBV7-9 and TRBJ1-3, is DTGVSQNPRHKITKRGQNVTFRCDPISEHNRLYWYRQTLGQGPEFLTYFQNEAQLEKSRLLSDRFSAERPKGSFSTLEIQRTEQGDSAMYLCASSLGQGAQTGNTIYFGEGSWLTVV.

This clone was recorded once. This chain connects TRBV30 to TRBJ1-1; 8 bases are shared with TRBD1. CDR3 length: 13 amino acids. CDR1 GTSNPN and CDR2 SVGIG come from the germline V gene (reference sequence). V lost 3 bases, J lost 2 bases, and 2 bases stayed unmatched. This chain's CDR3 is CAWSGQGNTEAFF. In DNA, the CDR3 is TGTGCCTGGAGCGGACAGGGCAACACTGAAGCTTTCTTT.